This T cell receptor (beta chain) was captured by sequencing in a study of regulatory T cells in long-lasting Graves disease. According to the study, TCR beta libraries were built with iRepertoire HTBI primers and CDR3-region Arm-PCR. TCRdb analysed the multiplex PCR reads with MiXCR anew, one entry per CDR3 protein. This table has under 450,000 distinct CDR3 sequences, 12% appearing once. Noted time point: newly diagnosed GD, antithyroid drugs for less than 3 months. Preparation of the TCR library used RNA extracted from PBMCs. Germline V gene lookup returns CDR1 DFQATT and CDR2 SNEGSKA (reference sequence). The CDR3 is 12 residues long. Trimming at V came to 6 bases and at J to 3 bases, leaving 5 bases not matched to a gene. These data were likewise used in another study, on T cells in Graves' hyperthyroidism and ophthalmopathy.

The TCR was taken from a woman between 18 and 29 years old with Graves disease. The sample was peripheral blood mononuclear cells (PBMCs), taken at new diagnosis, from a patient treated with antithyroid drugs. The chain employs TRBV20-1 and TRBJ2-7; 7 nucleotides align to TRBD1. CDR3 sequence (DNA): TGCAGTGCCCAGGGGGAACTCTACGAGCAGTACTTC. This sequence encodes CSAQGELYEQYF.